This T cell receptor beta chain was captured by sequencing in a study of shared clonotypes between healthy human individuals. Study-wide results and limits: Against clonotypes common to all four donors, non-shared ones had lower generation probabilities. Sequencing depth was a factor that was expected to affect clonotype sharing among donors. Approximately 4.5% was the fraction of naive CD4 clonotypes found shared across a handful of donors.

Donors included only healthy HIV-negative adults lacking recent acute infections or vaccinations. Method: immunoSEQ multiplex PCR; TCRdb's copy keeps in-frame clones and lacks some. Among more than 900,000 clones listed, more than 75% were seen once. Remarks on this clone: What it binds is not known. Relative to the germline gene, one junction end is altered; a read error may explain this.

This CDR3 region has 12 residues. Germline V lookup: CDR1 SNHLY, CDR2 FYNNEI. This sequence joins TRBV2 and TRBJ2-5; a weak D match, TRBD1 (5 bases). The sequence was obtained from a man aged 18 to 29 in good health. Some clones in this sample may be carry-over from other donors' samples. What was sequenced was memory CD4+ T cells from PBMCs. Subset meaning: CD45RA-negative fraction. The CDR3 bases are TGTGCCGGCAGTGCAGGGCAAGAGACCCAGTACTTC. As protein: CAGSAGQETQYF. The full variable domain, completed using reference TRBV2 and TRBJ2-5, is EPEVTQTPSHQVTQMGQEVILRCVPISNHLYFYWYRQILGQKVEFLVSFYNNEISEKSEIFDDQFSVERPDGSNFTLKIRSTKLEDSAMYFCAGSAGQETQYFGPGTRLLVL.